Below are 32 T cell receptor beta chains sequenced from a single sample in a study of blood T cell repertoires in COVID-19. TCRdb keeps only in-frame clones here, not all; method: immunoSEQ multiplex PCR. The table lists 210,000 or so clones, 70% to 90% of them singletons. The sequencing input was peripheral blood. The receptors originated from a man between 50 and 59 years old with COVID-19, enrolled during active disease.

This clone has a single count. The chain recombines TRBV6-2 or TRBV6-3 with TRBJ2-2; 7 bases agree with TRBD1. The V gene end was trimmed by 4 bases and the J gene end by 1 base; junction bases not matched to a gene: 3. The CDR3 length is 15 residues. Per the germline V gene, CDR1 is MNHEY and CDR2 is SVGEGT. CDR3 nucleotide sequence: TGTGCCAGCAGTTCCCAGGGGGTGAACACCGGGGAGCTGTTTTTT. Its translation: CASSSQGVNTGELFF.

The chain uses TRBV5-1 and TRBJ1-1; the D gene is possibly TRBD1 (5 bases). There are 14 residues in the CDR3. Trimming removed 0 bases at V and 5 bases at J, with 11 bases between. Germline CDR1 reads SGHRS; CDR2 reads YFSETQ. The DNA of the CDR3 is TGCGCCAGCAGCTTGGCCGGGGGGAGGACTGAAGCTTTCTTT. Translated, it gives CASSLAGGRTEAFF. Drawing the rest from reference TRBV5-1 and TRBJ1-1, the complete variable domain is KAGVTQTPRYLIKTRGQQVTLSCSPISGHRSVSWYQQTPGQGLQFLFEYFSETQRNKGNFPGRFSGRQFSNSRSEMNVSTLELGDSALYLCASSLAGGRTEAFFGQGTRLTVV.

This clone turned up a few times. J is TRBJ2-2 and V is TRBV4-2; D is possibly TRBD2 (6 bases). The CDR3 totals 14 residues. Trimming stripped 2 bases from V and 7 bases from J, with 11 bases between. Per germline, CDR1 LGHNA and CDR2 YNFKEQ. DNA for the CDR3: TGTGCCAGCAGCCAATCTGGGACTGTCGGGGAGCTGTTTTTT. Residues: CASSQSGTVGELFF.

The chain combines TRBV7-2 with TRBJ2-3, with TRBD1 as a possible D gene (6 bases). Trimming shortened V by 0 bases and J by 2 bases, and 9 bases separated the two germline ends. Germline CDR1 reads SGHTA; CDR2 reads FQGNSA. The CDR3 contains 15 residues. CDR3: CASSLATGSTDTQYF. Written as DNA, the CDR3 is TGTGCCAGCAGCTTAGCGACAGGTTCCACAGATACGCAGTATTTT. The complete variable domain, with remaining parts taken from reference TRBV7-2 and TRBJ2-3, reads GAGVSQSPSNKVTEKGKDVELRCDPISGHTALYWYRQSLGQGLEFLIYFQGNSAPDKSGLPSDRFSAERTGGSVSTLTIQRTQQEDSAVYLCASSLATGSTDTQYFGPGTRLTVL.

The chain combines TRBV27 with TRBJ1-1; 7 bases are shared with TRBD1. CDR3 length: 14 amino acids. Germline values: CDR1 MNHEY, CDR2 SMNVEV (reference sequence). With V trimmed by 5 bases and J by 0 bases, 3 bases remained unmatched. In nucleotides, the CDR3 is TGTGCCAGCAGTGTAGACAGGGTGAACACTGAAGCTTTCTTT. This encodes CASSVDRVNTEAFF.

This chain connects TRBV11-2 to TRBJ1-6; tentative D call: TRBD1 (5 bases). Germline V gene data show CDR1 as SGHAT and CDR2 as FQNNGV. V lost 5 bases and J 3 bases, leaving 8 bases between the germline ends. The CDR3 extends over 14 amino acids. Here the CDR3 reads CASSPQVYNSPLHF. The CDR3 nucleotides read TGTGCCAGCAGCCCACAGGTCTATAATTCACCCCTCCACTTT. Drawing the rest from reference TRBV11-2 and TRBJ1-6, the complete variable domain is EAGVAQSPRYKIIEKRQSVAFWCNPISGHATLYWYQQILGQGPKLLIQFQNNGVVDDSQLPKDRFSAERLKGVDSTLKIQPAKLEDSAVYLCASSPQVYNSPLHFGNGTRLTVT.

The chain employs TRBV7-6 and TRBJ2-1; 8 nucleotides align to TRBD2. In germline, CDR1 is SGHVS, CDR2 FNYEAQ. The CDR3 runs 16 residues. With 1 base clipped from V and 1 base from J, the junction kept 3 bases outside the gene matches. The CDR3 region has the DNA TGTGCCAGCAGCTTAGAAGTAGCGGGATCCTACAATGAGCAGTTCTTC. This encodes CASSLEVAGSYNEQFF.

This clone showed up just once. CDR3 DNA: TGTGCCAGCAGTTTCTCCGCCGCTCCGGGACAGGCATACGAGCAGTACTTC. As protein: CASSFSAAPGQAYEQYF. This chain uses TRBV27 with TRBJ2-7; 8 positions agree with TRBD1. The CDR3 is 17 residues long. The V and J ends lost 3 bases and 4 bases, in that order; junction bases with no gene match: 14. Germline V gene lookup returns CDR1 MNHEY and CDR2 SMNVEV (reference sequence).

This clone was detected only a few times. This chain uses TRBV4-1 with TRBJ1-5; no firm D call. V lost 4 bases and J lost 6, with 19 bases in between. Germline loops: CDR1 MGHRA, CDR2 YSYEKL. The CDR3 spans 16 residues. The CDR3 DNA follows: TGCGCCAGCAGCCCTTCGGCCGCGGGGAGGACTCAGCCCCAGCATTTT. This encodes CASSPSAAGRTQPQHF.

As DNA, the CDR3 is TGTGCCAGCAGTGAACCAAGGAGGGTTAGCGGGGCATCCTACAATGAGCAGTTCTTC. It encodes CASSEPRRVSGASYNEQFF. The V gene is TRBV2, the J gene TRBJ2-1, with TRBD2 matching 8 bases. Germline loops: CDR1 SNHLY, CDR2 FYNNEI. J gave up 1 base and V 2 bases, and 13 bases lay outside the gene matches. This CDR3 is 19 amino acids long.

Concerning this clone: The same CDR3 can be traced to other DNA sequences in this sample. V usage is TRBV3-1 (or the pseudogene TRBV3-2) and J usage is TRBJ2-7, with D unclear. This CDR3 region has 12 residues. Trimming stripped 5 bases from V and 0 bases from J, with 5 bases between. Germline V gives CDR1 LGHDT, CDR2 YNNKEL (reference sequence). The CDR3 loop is CASSYSSYEQYF. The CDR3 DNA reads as TGTGCCAGCAGCTACTCCTCCTACGAGCAGTACTTC.

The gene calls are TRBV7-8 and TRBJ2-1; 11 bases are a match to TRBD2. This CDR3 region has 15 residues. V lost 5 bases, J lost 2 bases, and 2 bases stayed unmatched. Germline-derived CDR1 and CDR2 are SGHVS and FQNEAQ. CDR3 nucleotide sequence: TGTGCCAGCAGCCCGACTAGCGGGGCCTACAATGAGCAGTTCTTC. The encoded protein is CASSPTSGAYNEQFF.

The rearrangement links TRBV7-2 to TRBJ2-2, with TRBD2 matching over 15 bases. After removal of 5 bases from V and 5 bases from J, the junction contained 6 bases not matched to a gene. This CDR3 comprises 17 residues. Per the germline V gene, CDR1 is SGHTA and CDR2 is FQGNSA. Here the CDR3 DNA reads TGTGCCAGCAGCCCCGGACTAGCGGGGGGGCGGACCGGGGAGCTGTTTTTT. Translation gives CASSPGLAGGRTGELFF.

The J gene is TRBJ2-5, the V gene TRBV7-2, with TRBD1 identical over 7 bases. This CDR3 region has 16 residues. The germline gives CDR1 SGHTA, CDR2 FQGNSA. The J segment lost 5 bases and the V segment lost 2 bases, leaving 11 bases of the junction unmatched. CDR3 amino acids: CASSLQQGVRGETQYF. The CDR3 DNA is TGTGCCAGCAGCTTACAGCAGGGGGTCCGAGGGGAGACCCAGTACTTC.

CDR3 amino acids: CASSRDSPYSNQPQHF. CDR3 DNA: TGCGCCAGCAGCCGGGACAGTCCTTATAGCAATCAGCCCCAGCATTTT. V gene TRBV4-1 combines with J gene TRBJ1-5; TRBD1 matches 7 bases. CDR1 and CDR2 from the germline V gene are MGHRA and YSYEKL. V lost 4 bases, J lost 0 bases, and 6 bases stayed unmatched. The CDR3 has 16 amino acids.

The CDR3 nucleotides are TGTGCCTGGAGTGTACCGGTGTGGCGGGGGGGCATCCACGAGCAGTACTTC. It encodes CAWSVPVWRGGIHEQYF. The chain links TRBV30 to TRBJ2-7; 9 positions agree with TRBD2. Germline V CDR1 and CDR2: GTSNPN, SVGIG (reference sequence). The CDR3 is 17 amino acids. V trimming: 0 bases; J trimming: 5 bases; junction bases outside the gene matches: 14.

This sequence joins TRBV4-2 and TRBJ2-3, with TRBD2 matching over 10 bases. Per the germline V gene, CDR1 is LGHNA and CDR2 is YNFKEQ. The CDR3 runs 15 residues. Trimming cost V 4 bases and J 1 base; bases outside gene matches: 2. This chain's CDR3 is CASSPGLAGTDTQYF. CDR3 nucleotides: TGTGCCAGCAGCCCCGGACTAGCGGGCACAGATACGCAGTATTTT.

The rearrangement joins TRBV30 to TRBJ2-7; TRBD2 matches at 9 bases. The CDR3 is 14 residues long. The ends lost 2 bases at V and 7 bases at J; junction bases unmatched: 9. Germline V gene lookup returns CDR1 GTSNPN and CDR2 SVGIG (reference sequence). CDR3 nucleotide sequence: TGTGCCTGGAGTATCGGCGGGGGGGCCGGTGAGCAGTACTTC. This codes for CAWSIGGGAGEQYF.

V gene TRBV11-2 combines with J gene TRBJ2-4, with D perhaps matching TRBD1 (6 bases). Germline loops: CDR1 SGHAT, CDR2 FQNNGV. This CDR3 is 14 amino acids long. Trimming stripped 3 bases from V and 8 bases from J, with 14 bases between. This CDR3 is CASSFGQPWDIQYF. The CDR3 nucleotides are TGTGCCAGCAGCTTCGGACAGCCTTGGGACATTCAGTACTTC.

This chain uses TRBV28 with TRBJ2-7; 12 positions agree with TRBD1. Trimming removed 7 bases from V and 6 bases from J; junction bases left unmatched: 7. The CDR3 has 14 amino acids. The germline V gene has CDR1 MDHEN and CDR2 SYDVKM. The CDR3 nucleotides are TGTGCCAGCACTGGGGGACAGGGGGCATTCGAGCAGTACTTC. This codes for CASTGGQGAFEQYF.

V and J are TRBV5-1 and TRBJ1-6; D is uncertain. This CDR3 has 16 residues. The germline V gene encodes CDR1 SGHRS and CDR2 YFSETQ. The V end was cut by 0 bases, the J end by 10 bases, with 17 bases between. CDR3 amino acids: CASSLVGPGEYSPLHF. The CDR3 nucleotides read TGCGCCAGCAGCTTGGTGGGTCCTGGGGAGTACTCACCCCTCCACTTT.

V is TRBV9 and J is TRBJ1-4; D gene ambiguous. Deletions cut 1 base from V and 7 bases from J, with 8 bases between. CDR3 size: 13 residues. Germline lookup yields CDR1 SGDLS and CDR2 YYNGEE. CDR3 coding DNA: TGTGCCAGCAGCGTATATCCGGGTGAAAAACTGTTTTTT. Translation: CASSVYPGEKLFF.

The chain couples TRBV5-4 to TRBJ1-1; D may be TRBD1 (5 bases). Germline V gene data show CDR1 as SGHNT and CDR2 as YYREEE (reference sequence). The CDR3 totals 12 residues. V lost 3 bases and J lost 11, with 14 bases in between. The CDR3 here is CASSSGRGEAFF. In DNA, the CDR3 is TGTGCCAGCAGCTCCGGACGGGGGGAGGCTTTCTTT.

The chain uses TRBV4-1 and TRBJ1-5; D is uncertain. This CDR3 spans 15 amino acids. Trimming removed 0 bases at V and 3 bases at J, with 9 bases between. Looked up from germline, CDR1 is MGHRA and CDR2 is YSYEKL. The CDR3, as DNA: TGCGCCAGCAGCCAAGATGCGGGAAACAATCAGCCCCAGCATTTT. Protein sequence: CASSQDAGNNQPQHF.

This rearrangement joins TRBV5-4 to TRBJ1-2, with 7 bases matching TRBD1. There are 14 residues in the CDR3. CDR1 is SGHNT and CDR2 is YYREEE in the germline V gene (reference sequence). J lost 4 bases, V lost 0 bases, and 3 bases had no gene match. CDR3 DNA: TGTGCCAGCAGCTTGGAACAGGGGATCTATGGCTACACCTTC. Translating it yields CASSLEQGIYGYTF.

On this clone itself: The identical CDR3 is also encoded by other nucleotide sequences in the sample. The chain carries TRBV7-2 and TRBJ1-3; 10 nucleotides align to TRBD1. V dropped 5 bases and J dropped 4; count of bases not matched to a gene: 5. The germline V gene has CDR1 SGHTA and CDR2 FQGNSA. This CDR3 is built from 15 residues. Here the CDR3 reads CASSPDRGQGNTIYF. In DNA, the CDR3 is TGTGCCAGCAGCCCCGACAGGGGGCAGGGAAACACCATATATTTT.

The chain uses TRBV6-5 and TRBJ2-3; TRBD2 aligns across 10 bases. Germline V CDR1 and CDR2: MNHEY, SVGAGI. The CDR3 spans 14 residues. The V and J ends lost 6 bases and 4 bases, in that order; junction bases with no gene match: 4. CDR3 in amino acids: CASRAGGLADTQYF. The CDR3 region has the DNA TGTGCCAGCAGAGCGGGGGGGCTGGCAGATACGCAGTATTTT.

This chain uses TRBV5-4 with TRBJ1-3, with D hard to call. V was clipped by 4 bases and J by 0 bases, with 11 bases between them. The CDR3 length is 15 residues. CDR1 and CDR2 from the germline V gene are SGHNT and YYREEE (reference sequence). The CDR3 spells CASSQIGSSGNTIYF. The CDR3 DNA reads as TGTGCCAGCAGCCAAATCGGGAGCTCTGGAAACACCATATATTTT.

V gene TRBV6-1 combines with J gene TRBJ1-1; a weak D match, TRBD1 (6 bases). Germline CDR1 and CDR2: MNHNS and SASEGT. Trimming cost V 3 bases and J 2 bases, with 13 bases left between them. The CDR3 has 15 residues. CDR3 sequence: CASSDYNRVNTEAFF. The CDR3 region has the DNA TGTGCCAGCAGTGATTATAACAGGGTTAACACTGAAGCTTTCTTT.

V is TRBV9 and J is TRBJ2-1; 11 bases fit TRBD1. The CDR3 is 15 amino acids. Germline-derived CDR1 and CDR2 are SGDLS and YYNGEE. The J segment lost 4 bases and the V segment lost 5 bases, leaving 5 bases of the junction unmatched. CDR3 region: CASSGDRGAYNEQFF. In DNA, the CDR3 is TGTGCCAGCAGTGGGGACAGGGGGGCTTACAATGAGCAGTTCTTC.

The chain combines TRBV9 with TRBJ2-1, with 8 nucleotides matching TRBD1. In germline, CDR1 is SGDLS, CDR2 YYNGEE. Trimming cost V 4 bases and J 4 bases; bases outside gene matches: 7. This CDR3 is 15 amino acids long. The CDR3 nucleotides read TGTGCCAGCAGCTGGGGACAGGAGATATACAATGAGCAGTTCTTC. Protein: CASSWGQEIYNEQFF.

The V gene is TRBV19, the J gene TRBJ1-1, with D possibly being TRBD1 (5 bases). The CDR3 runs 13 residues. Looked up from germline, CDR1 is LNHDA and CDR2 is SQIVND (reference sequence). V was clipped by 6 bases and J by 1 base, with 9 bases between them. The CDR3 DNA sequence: TGTGCCAGTAGGGGGGGTCCGAACACTGAAGCTTTCTTT. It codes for CASRGGPNTEAFF.